This TCR beta chain emerged from a study of CD8 T cells in Susac syndrome. The authors reverse transcribed about 0.5 to 1 ug RNA with random hexamers. TCRdb re-called the immunoSEQ multiplex PCR reads through MiXCR, storing one row per CDR3 protein. The profile shows under 200,000 distinct CDR3 sequences, just under 95% of them singletons. Germline-derived CDR1 and CDR2 are SNHLY and FYNNEI. Trimming pared 3 bases from V and 0 bases from J, leaving 9 bases between. The CDR3 runs 14 residues. This TCR was sampled from a human donor in good health. Sequencing was done on a sample of CD4+ T cells from PBMCs. The rearrangement links TRBV2 to TRBJ2-7; TRBD1 might be the D (6 bases). Here the CDR3 DNA reads TGTGCCAGCAGTGAGAGAGGGGGCTCCTACGAGCAGTACTTC. It translates to CASSERGGSYEQYF.